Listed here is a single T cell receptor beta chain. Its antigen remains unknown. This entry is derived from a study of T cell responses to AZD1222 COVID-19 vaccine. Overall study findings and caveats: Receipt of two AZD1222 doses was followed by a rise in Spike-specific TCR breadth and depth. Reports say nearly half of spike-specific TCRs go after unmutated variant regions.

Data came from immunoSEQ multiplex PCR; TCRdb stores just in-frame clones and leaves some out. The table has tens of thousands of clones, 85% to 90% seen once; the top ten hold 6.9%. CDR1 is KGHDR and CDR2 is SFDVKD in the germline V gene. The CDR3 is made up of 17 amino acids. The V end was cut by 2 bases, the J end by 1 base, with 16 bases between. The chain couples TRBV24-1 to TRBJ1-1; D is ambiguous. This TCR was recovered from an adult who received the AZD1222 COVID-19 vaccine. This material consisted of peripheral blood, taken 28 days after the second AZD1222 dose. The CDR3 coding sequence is TGTGCCACCAGTGATTCTCGCGCTAATCCGGGGAACACTGAAGCTTTCTTT. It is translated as CATSDSRANPGNTEAFF.